The 9 T cell receptor beta chains presented below share a single source sample, sequenced in a study of T cells after somatic rescue of genetic block. The table came from immunoSEQ multiplex PCR; TCRdb's copy has only in-frame clones and leaves some out. The profile covers approximately 67,000 clones, with around 90% appearing a single time and about 3% taken by the ten largest. The sequenced material came from peripheral blood mononuclear cells (PBMCs). These TCRs come from a middle-aged man.

Written as DNA, the CDR3 is TGTGCCAGCAGCCCTAACCGGGGAGGGTGGGGCAATGAGCAGTTCTTC. This encodes CASSPNRGGWGNEQFF. The rearrangement joins TRBV6-6 to TRBJ2-1, with TRBD2 matching over 7 bases. From germline, CDR1 is MNHNY and CDR2 SVGAGI (reference sequence). CDR3 size: 16 residues. Unmatched junction bases numbered 14, after V lost 6 bases and J lost 6 bases.

This chain joins TRBV28 and TRBJ1-5; weak D call: TRBD1 (6 bases). Trimming left V 1 base short and J 0 bases short, with 10 bases between. CDR3 length equals 16 residues. Germline assignment: CDR1 MDHEN and CDR2 SYDVKM. In DNA, the CDR3 is TGTGCCAGCAGTTTATCAGGGGCAGCTAGCAATCAGCCCCAGCATTTT. Its protein is CASSLSGAASNQPQHF. The variable domain in full, with the rest retrieved from reference TRBV28 and TRBJ1-5, is DVKVTQSSRYLVKRTGEKVFLECVQDMDHENMFWYRQDPGLGLRLIYFSYDVKMKEKGDIPEGYSVSREKKERFSLILESASTNQTSMYLCASSLSGAASNQPQHFGDGTRLSIL.

The CDR3: CASSYSGLAGSYEQYF. CDR3 DNA sequence: TGTGCCAGCAGTTACTCGGGGCTAGCGGGCTCCTACGAGCAGTACTTC. J is TRBJ2-7 and V is TRBV6-5, with TRBD2 matching over 8 bases. The germline V gene encodes CDR1 MNHEY and CDR2 SVGAGI. This CDR3 has 16 residues. J was trimmed by 0 bases and V by 0 bases; bases with no gene match: 4.

The CDR3 reads CATSRDFRVETQYF. As DNA, the CDR3 is TGTGCCACCAGCAGAGACTTCCGGGTGGAGACGCAGTATTTT. The rearrangement uses TRBV15 and TRBJ2-3; D is unclear. Trimming shortened V by 0 bases and J by 9 bases, and 13 bases separated the two germline ends. Looked up from germline, CDR1 is LNHNV and CDR2 is YYDKDF (reference sequence). This CDR3 has 14 amino acids.

The chain joins TRBV4-1 to TRBJ2-3; D not resolved. CDR3 length equals 14 residues. Trimming took 5 bases from V and 2 from J, leaving 11 bases between them. Germline CDR1 reads MGHRA; CDR2 reads YSYEKL. CDR3 in amino acids: CASSVLYLTDTQYF. CDR3 nucleotide sequence: TGCGCCAGCAGCGTACTCTACCTCACAGATACGCAGTATTTT.

The gene calls are TRBV7-8 and TRBJ2-7; maybe TRBD2 (7 bases). Germline-derived CDR1 and CDR2 are SGHVS and FQNEAQ. Trimming stripped 4 bases from V and 7 bases from J, with 17 bases between. The CDR3 consists of 14 residues. The CDR3 nucleotides read TGTGCCAGCAGCTCCCCGAGGGGGGGGATGGAGCAGTACTTC. Its protein product is CASSSPRGGMEQYF.

V usage is TRBV10-2 and J usage is TRBJ2-3; D is uncertain. Germline loops: CDR1 WSHSY, CDR2 SAAADI. V was shortened by 6 bases and J by 7 bases, with 8 bases between the two germline ends. CDR3 length: 11 amino acids. As DNA, the CDR3 is TGCGCCAGCAGCCCTGGGAATACGCAGTATTTT. Protein product: CASSPGNTQYF.

The chain is built from TRBV6-6 and TRBJ2-2; D is possibly TRBD2 (5 bases). CDR1 is MNHNY, CDR2 SVGAGI, per germline (reference sequence). The CDR3 loop spans 12 amino acids. V gave up 6 bases and J gave up 9 bases, with 11 bases separating them. In DNA form, the CDR3 reads TGTGCCAGCAGGGCCCGGACTTGGGAGCTGTTTTTT. Translating it yields CASRARTWELFF.

This chain links TRBV7-2 with TRBJ2-1; D not resolved. Germline V lookup: CDR1 SGHTA, CDR2 FQGNSA. The V end lost 1 base, the J end lost 0 bases, and 10 bases lay between the germline ends. This CDR3 comprises 16 residues. The CDR3 region is CASSLVFRVSYNEQFF. The DNA of the CDR3 is TGTGCCAGCAGCTTAGTCTTTCGGGTCTCCTACAATGAGCAGTTCTTC. Drawing the rest from reference TRBV7-2 and TRBJ2-1, the complete variable domain is GAGVSQSPSNKVTEKGKDVELRCDPISGHTALYWYRQSLGQGLEFLIYFQGNSAPDKSGLPSDRFSAERTGGSVSTLTIQRTQQEDSAVYLCASSLVFRVSYNEQFFGPGTRLTVL.